A single sample gave rise to the 18 T cell receptor beta chains below, sequenced in a study of cytomegalovirus exposure and HLA in healthy donors. Use of 60 Vbeta and 13 Jbeta primers characterized the PCR. Method: immunoSEQ multiplex PCR; TCRdb's copy keeps in-frame clones and lacks some. The sample lists roughly 190,000 clones; around four fifths were seen once. The sample taken for sequencing was PBMCs. The receptor source for this set is a woman in her forties or fifties in good health and CMV-seropositive.

The chain is built from TRBV9 and TRBJ2-7; tentatively, D is TRBD1 (6 bases). CDR3 size: 14 residues. V lost 4 bases and J lost 2, with 13 bases in between. CDR1 is SGDLS, CDR2 YYNGEE, per germline. CDR3 sequence reads: CASSPTGQPYEQYF. The CDR3 bases are TGTGCCAGCAGCCCTACCGGACAGCCCTACGAGCAGTACTTC.

The rearrangement links TRBV5-1 to TRBJ2-3; TRBD2 matches at 12 bases. Germline CDR1 and CDR2: SGHRS and YFSETQ. CDR3 length: 17 amino acids. Trimming cost V 7 bases and J 0 bases; bases outside gene matches: 9. CDR3 residues: CASQTSGGPRSTDTQYF. The CDR3 nucleotides are TGCGCCAGCCAGACTAGCGGGGGCCCTAGGAGCACAGATACGCAGTATTTT.

The chain's CDR3 is CASSPRVNEQFF. DNA of the CDR3: TGTGCCAGCAGCCCCAGGGTTAATGAGCAGTTCTTC. The chain combines TRBV7-8 with TRBJ2-1; the D gene is possibly TRBD1 (5 bases). The CDR3 covers 12 residues. Trimming took off 5 bases at V and 7 bases at J, with 9 bases between the two ends. Germline CDR1 is SGHVS and CDR2 is FQNEAQ.

The V and J genes are TRBV6-5 and TRBJ2-1; 9 positions agree with TRBD2. This CDR3 spans 15 amino acids. Germline CDR1 reads MNHEY; CDR2 reads SVGAGI. Germline trimming cut 5 bases from V and 5 bases from J; bases unmatched to any gene: 7. The CDR3 protein is CASSNGRGGHNEQFF. DNA for the CDR3: TGTGCCAGCAGTAACGGGCGGGGGGGCCACAATGAGCAGTTCTTC.

The rearrangement uses TRBV6-1 and TRBJ2-5; D may be TRBD1 (5 bases). From germline, CDR1 is MNHNS and CDR2 SASEGT. Trimming shortened V by 2 bases and J by 2 bases, and 6 bases separated the two germline ends. The length of the CDR3 is 13 residues. The CDR3 nucleotides read TGTGCCAGCAGTGAATACAGGCAAGAGACCCAGTACTTC. Its protein product is CASSEYRQETQYF.

This sequence joins TRBV5-5 and TRBJ1-1; weak D call: TRBD1 (5 bases). CDR1 SGHKS and CDR2 YYEKEE come from the germline V gene (reference sequence). There are 17 residues in the CDR3. V lost 2 bases to trimming and J lost 8 bases, with 25 bases between them. As DNA, the CDR3 is TGTGCCAGCAGCTTACGTTACGCTACCAGGGCCCTCTCCGAAGCTTTCTTT. Its protein product is CASSLRYATRALSEAFF.

The count of this clone is one. The chain carries TRBV28 and TRBJ1-2; D might be TRBD1 (6 bases). CDR1 is MDHEN, CDR2 SYDVKM, per germline. The CDR3 spans 16 residues. V was trimmed by 1 base and J by 2 bases, leaving 14 bases between them. CDR3 bases: TGTGCCAGCAGTTTATTGGTTGGGGGCGGAAACTATGGCTACACCTTC. This sequence encodes CASSLLVGGGNYGYTF.

This sequence joins TRBV7-2 and TRBJ1-2; D might be TRBD1 (6 bases). This CDR3 spans 14 amino acids. Looked up from germline, CDR1 is SGHTA and CDR2 is FQGNSA. The V gene lost 1 base and the J gene lost 2 bases, with 8 bases spanning the gap. For the CDR3, the DNA is TGTGCCAGCAGCTTAGTACAGGGAAACTATGGCTACACCTTC. Translation: CASSLVQGNYGYTF.

This clone was observed once. The chain employs TRBV2 and TRBJ2-3; the D is unclear. This CDR3 spans 11 amino acids. In germline, CDR1 is SNHLY, CDR2 FYNNEI. The V gene lost 4 bases and the J gene lost 4 bases, with 3 bases spanning the gap. CDR3 nucleotide sequence: TGTGCCAGCAGTGGGCCAGATACGCAGTATTTT. This translates into CASSGPDTQYF. Variable domain in full (rest from reference TRBV2 and TRBJ2-3): EPEVTQTPSHQVTQMGQEVILRCVPISNHLYFYWYRQILGQKVEFLVSFYNNEISEKSEIFDDQFSVERPDGSNFTLKIRSTKLEDSAMYFCASSGPDTQYFGPGTRLTVL.

This clone was seen a single time. The chain couples TRBV27 to TRBJ2-5; possible D gene TRBD2, 5 bases. Germline CDR1 MNHEY, CDR2 SMNVEV (reference sequence). Trimming left V 6 bases short and J 2 bases short, with 22 bases between. CDR3 length: 17 amino acids. The DNA for the CDR3 is TGTGCCAGCAGCTCAACGGGCTCTTGGACTCTTCAAGAGACCCAGTACTTC. Its translation is CASSSTGSWTLQETQYF.

This clone came up a few times. CDR3 bases: TGTGCCAGCAGCTTAACAATGAACACTGAAGCTTTCTTT. Translation gives CASSLTMNTEAFF. The chain uses TRBV14 and TRBJ1-1; no reliable D call. Germline V gene sequence: CDR1 SGHDN, CDR2 FVKESK. The CDR3 has 13 residues. V was clipped by 5 bases and J by 0 bases, with 7 bases between them.

The V and J genes are TRBV27 and TRBJ2-7; TRBD1 matches 8 bases. The CDR3 extends over 14 amino acids. The V segment lost 7 bases and the J segment 6 bases; nucleotides outside the gene matches: 11. Per the germline V gene, CDR1 is MNHEY and CDR2 is SMNVEV (reference sequence). In nucleotides, the CDR3 is TGTGCCAGCACCCCGCGACAGGGGAGGACCGAGCAGTACTTC. It is translated as CASTPRQGRTEQYF.

The rearrangement links TRBV18 to TRBJ2-3; TRBD1 agrees at 8 bases. After removal of 3 bases from V and 3 bases from J, the junction contained 8 bases not matched to a gene. The germline V gene encodes CDR1 KGHSH and CDR2 LQKENI. The CDR3 is 16 residues long. The CDR3 DNA sequence: TGTGCCAGCTCACCGCCCCGGACAGGGTTTACAGATACGCAGTATTTT. Translating it yields CASSPPRTGFTDTQYF.

The V call is TRBV10-2, the J call TRBJ2-3; 10 positions match TRBD2. This CDR3 is built from 15 residues. Germline CDR1 WSHSY, CDR2 SAAADI. The V gene end was trimmed by 9 bases and the J gene end by 4 bases; junction bases not matched to a gene: 10. For the CDR3, the DNA is TGCGCCAGAGCACGAGCGGGGGGGCACGCAGATACGCAGTATTTT. Its translation is CARARAGGHADTQYF.

The rearrangement joins TRBV7-9 to TRBJ1-1; D may be TRBD1 (6 bases). There are 14 residues in the CDR3. Germline V gene sequence: CDR1 SEHNR, CDR2 FQNEAQ (reference sequence). The germline V and J ends were trimmed by 4 bases and 1 base, with 10 bases remaining between them. As DNA, the CDR3 is TGTGCCAGCAGCTCGGGAGGGGGGAACACTGAAGCTTTCTTT. It specifies CASSSGGGNTEAFF.

The CDR3 protein is CASRTDRGDGYTF. The CDR3 coding sequence is TGTGCCAGCAGGACGGACAGGGGAGATGGCTACACCTTC. The V call is TRBV6-1, the J call TRBJ1-2; 9 bases are a match to TRBD1. The CDR3 totals 13 residues. Unmatched junction bases numbered 5, after V lost 6 bases and J lost 6 bases. Per germline, CDR1 MNHNS and CDR2 SASEGT.

The chain employs TRBV5-4 and TRBJ1-1; tentatively, D is TRBD1 (5 bases). Germline V gives CDR1 SGHNT, CDR2 YYREEE (reference sequence). V was shortened by 4 bases and J by 4 bases, with 14 bases between the two germline ends. The CDR3 totals 14 residues. This CDR3 is CASSQSFDSTEAFF. CDR3 in DNA: TGTGCCAGCAGCCAATCCTTCGACAGCACTGAAGCTTTCTTT. Combining the CDR3 with reference TRBV5-4 and TRBJ1-1 gives the whole variable domain ETGVTQSPTHLIKTRGQQVTLRCSSQSGHNTVSWYQQALGQGPQFIFQYYREEENGRGNFPPRFSGLQFPNYSSELNVNALELDDSALYLCASSQSFDSTEAFFGQGTRLTVV.

The genes are TRBV6-6 and TRBJ2-7; TRBD1 aligns across 9 bases. Trimming at V came to 5 bases and at J to 2 bases, leaving 4 bases not matched to a gene. The CDR3 has 14 residues. The germline gives CDR1 MNHNY, CDR2 SVGAGI (reference sequence). This CDR3 reads CASSTGQGTYEQYF. CDR3 coding DNA: TGTGCCAGCAGTACTGGACAGGGGACCTACGAGCAGTACTTC.